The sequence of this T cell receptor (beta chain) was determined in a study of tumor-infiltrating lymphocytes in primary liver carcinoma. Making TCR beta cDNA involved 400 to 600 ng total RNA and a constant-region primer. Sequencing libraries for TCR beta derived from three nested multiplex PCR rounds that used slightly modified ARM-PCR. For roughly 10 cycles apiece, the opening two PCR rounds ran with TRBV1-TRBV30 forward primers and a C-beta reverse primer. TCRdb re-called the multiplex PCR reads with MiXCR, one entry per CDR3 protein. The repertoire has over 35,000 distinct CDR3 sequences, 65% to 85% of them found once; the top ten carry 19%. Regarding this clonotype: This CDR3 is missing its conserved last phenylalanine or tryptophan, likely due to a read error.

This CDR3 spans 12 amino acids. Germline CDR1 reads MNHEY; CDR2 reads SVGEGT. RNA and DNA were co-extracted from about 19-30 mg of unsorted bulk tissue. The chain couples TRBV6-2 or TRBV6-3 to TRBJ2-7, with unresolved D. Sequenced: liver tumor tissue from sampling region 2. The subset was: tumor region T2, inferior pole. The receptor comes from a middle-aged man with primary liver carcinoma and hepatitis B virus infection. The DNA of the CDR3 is TGTGCCAGCACCTCTAGTGTCTACGGGCAGTACTTA. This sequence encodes CASTSSVYGQYL.